These T cell receptor beta chains were read from a single sample in a study of T cell changes during pregnancy in multiple sclerosis. Repertoires were generated with immunoSEQ multiplex PCR, while TCRdb's copy carries only in-frame clones and drops some. The sample has approximately 48,000 clones; roughly nine tenths are singletons. Sequencing was performed on CD4+ T cells from peripheral blood mononuclear cells, taken after pregnancy. These receptors were taken from a female donor with multiple sclerosis, enrolled in a pregnancy study. The CDR3 runs from the conserved cysteine through the conserved F or W. D genes are given only for firm matches. Rows may omit the clone size; those that give it use once, few, many or a size class.

d_gene,abundance,v_gene,j_gene,CDR3aa,CDR3nt
TRBD1,.,TRBV5-4,TRBJ2-5,CASLGQGGETQYF,TGTGCCAGCTTGGGACAGGGCGGAGAGACCCAGTACTTC
.,.,TRBV19,TRBJ2-3,CASSRGLADTQYF,TGTGCCAGTAGTAGGGGGCTGGCAGATACGCAGTATTTT
.,.,TRBV30,TRBJ1-3,CAWQAQGTRNTIYF,TGTGCCTGGCAGGCTCAGGGGACAAGAAACACCATATATTTT
TRBD1,.,TRBV6-5,TRBJ1-1,CASSYLGTGRTEAFF,TGTGCCAGCAGTTACTTGGGGACAGGAAGGACTGAAGCTTTCTTT
.,.,TRBV2,TRBJ1-1,CASNPRGGGMNTEAFF,TGTGCCAGCAACCCCCGAGGGGGAGGGATGAACACTGAAGCTTTCTTT
TRBD2,.,TRBV11-1,TRBJ2-7,CASSRPTSGIGEQYF,TGTGCCAGCAGCCGACCAACTAGCGGGATAGGGGAGCAGTACTTC
TRBD1,.,TRBV6-1,TRBJ1-2,CASSVPLGQASYGYTF,TGTGCCAGCAGTGTTCCCCTTGGACAGGCCTCTTATGGCTACACCTTC
TRBD2,.,TRBV27,TRBJ2-7,CASSLSGREGRSYEQYF,TGTGCCAGCAGTTTATCGGGTCGGGAGGGCCGCTCCTACGAGCAGTACTTC
TRBD2,.,TRBV28,TRBJ2-2,CASYSGRAGYTGELFF,TGTGCCAGCTATAGCGGGAGGGCCGGGTACACCGGGGAGCTGTTTTTT
TRBD2,.,TRBV15,TRBJ2-7,CATSRVGTSGSYEQYF,TGTGCCACCAGCAGAGTGGGGACTAGCGGGAGCTACGAGCAGTACTTC
TRBD2,.,TRBV6-1,TRBJ2-2,CASSEVAGGTGELFF,TGTGCCAGCAGTGAGGTAGCGGGAGGGACCGGGGAGCTGTTTTTT
TRBD2,.,TRBV7-9,TRBJ2-3,CASSTSGGRSDTQYF,TGTGCCAGCAGCACCTCTGGCGGGAGGTCAGATACGCAGTATTTT
.,.,TRBV6-1,TRBJ2-6,CASTTSGANVLTF,TGTGCCAGCACTACTTCTGGGGCCAACGTCCTGACTTTC
.,.,TRBV4-2,TRBJ2-1,CASSYGQSYNEQFF,TGTGCCAGCAGCTACGGACAGAGCTACAATGAGCAGTTCTTC
.,once,TRBV18,TRBJ2-3,CASSLAVGSRRDTQYF,TGTGCCAGCTCTCTAGCTGTCGGGAGTAGGCGAGATACGCAGTATTTT
.,.,TRBV7-6,TRBJ1-3,CASSLDQGLSGNTIYF,TGTGCCAGCAGCTTAGACCAGGGTCTCTCTGGAAACACCATATATTTT
.,.,TRBV7-8,TRBJ2-7,CASSSQYGEQYF,TGTGCCAGCAGCTCGCAATACGGCGAGCAGTACTTC
.,.,TRBV5-1,TRBJ2-7,CASSPNAGSTYEQYF,TGCGCCAGCAGCCCGAACGCGGGATCCACCTACGAGCAGTACTTC
.,.,TRBV30,TRBJ2-3,CAWSVRRHTDTQYF,TGTGCCTGGAGTGTACGGCGACACACAGATACGCAGTATTTT
TRBD2,.,TRBV7-6,TRBJ2-7,CASSLGIAGGGSYEQYF,TGTGCCAGCAGCTTGGGTATAGCGGGAGGGGGTTCCTACGAGCAGTACTTC
TRBD2,.,TRBV6-1,TRBJ2-1,CASSLAGYHNEQFF,TGTGCCAGCTCACTAGCGGGATACCACAATGAGCAGTTCTTC
TRBD1,.,TRBV5-1,TRBJ2-1,CASSSGQGGSYNEQFF,TGCGCCAGCAGCTCTGGACAGGGGGGGTCCTACAATGAGCAGTTCTTC
.,once,TRBV2,TRBJ2-2,CASTNRDGGELFF,TGTGCCAGCACTAACAGGGATGGCGGGGAGCTGTTTTTT
TRBD2,once,TRBV27,TRBJ2-7,CASSFKAGGLGEQYF,TGTGCCAGCAGTTTTAAAGCGGGAGGGCTGGGGGAGCAGTACTTC